The clone carrying this T cell receptor (beta chain) appeared many times. This entry comes from a study of T cells in Graves' hyperthyroidism and ophthalmopathy. The CDR3 sequence is 14 residues long. Germline V gene data show CDR1 as SNHLY and CDR2 as FYNNEI. With V trimmed by 4 bases and J by 0 bases, 1 base remained unmatched. RNA transcripts yielded amplified TCR beta CDR3 regions. First-round RT-PCR with HTBI primers amplified the TCR CDR3 region. MiXCR, run by TCRdb on the multiplex PCR reads, gives a single entry per CDR3 protein. The table includes 280,000 or so distinct CDR3 sequences, roughly 15% detected once.

The genes are TRBV2 and TRBJ2-7, with 9 bases matching TRBD2. Sequencing was done on a sample of blood. The origin of this receptor is a woman in her forties or fifties with Graves' hyperthyroidism that later progressed to Graves' ophthalmopathy. CDR3 nucleotides: TGTGCCAGCAGTGGACTAGCGGCCTCCTACGAGCAGTACTTC. Residues: CASSGLAASYEQYF.